These 26 T cell receptor beta chains share one sample of origin, sequenced in a study of blood T cell repertoires in COVID-19. Some clones are missing from TCRdb's copy, which holds only in-frame ones; the method was immunoSEQ multiplex PCR. The repertoire consists of approximately 190,000 clones, with about four fifths occurring once and the leading ten covering 5.1%. The sequenced material came from peripheral blood. These receptors originate from an older woman with active or convalescent COVID-19.

The rearrangement links TRBV7-2 to TRBJ2-1, with D possibly TRBD2 on 5 matching bases. The CDR3 runs 16 residues. Per germline, CDR1 SGHTA and CDR2 FQGNSA. V was pared by 4 bases and J by 6 bases, with 19 bases between. CDR3 sequence (DNA): TGTGCCAGCAGCTCCTTCACTAGTAGCCCTCTCAATGAGCAGTTCTTC. It specifies CASSSFTSSPLNEQFF. Drawing the rest from reference TRBV7-2 and TRBJ2-1, the complete variable domain is GAGVSQSPSNKVTEKGKDVELRCDPISGHTALYWYRQSLGQGLEFLIYFQGNSAPDKSGLPSDRFSAERTGGSVSTLTIQRTQQEDSAVYLCASSSFTSSPLNEQFFGPGTRLTVL.

This chain links TRBV5-5 with TRBJ1-2; no clear D gene. The germline gives CDR1 SGHKS, CDR2 YYEKEE (reference sequence). The CDR3 runs 15 residues. V was pared by 4 bases and J by 0 bases, with 13 bases between. Here the CDR3 DNA reads TGTGCCAGCAGCCCCGGCGGGTGGGCTAACTATGGCTACACCTTC. It translates to CASSPGGWANYGYTF. The full variable domain, its missing parts supplied by reference TRBV5-5 and TRBJ1-2, is DAGVTQSPTHLIKTRGQQVTLRCSPISGHKSVSWYQQVLGQGPQFIFQYYEKEERGRGNFPDRFSARQFPNYSSELNVNALLLGDSALYLCASSPGGWANYGYTFGSGTRLTVV.

V is TRBV12-3 or TRBV12-4 and J is TRBJ2-1; D might be TRBD2 (5 bases). The CDR3 spans 13 residues. V lost 4 bases, J lost 7 bases, and 11 bases lay in between. CDR3 region: CASSWTRRNEQFF. The CDR3 region has the DNA TGTGCCAGCAGTTGGACCCGGAGGAATGAGCAGTTCTTC.

The rearrangement links TRBV6-5 to TRBJ2-4; TRBD1 is a possible D gene (6 bases). Germline-derived CDR1 and CDR2 are MNHEY and SVGAGI. The CDR3 spans 16 residues. Trimming removed 4 bases at V and 0 bases at J, with 13 bases between. DNA for the CDR3: TGTGCCAGCAGTTCTAGACAGGCACTAGCCAAAAACATTCAGTACTTC. This encodes CASSSRQALAKNIQYF.

The chain couples TRBV28 to TRBJ1-1; D is undetermined. This CDR3 contains 16 residues. CDR1 is MDHEN, CDR2 SYDVKM, per germline. V lost 6 bases and J 2 bases, leaving 19 bases between the germline ends. The CDR3 DNA reads as TGTGCCAGCAGGGGTTCAGCGACGGGAATAAACACTGAAGCTTTCTTT. It encodes CASRGSATGINTEAFF. The full variable domain, in which reference TRBV28 and TRBJ1-1 provide the parts outside the CDR3, is DVKVTQSSRYLVKRTGEKVFLECVQDMDHENMFWYRQDPGLGLRLIYFSYDVKMKEKGDIPEGYSVSREKKERFSLILESASTNQTSMYLCASRGSATGINTEAFFGQGTRLTVV.

V gene TRBV19 combines with J gene TRBJ2-3; no clear D. V was clipped by 3 bases and J by 2 bases, with 3 bases between them. The CDR3 extends over 12 amino acids. CDR1 is LNHDA and CDR2 is SQIVND in the germline V gene (reference sequence). This CDR3 reads CASSISTDTQYF. The CDR3 nucleotides are TGTGCCAGTAGTATCTCCACAGATACGCAGTATTTT.

This clone was picked up many times. CDR3 protein: CASSIYRDSNQPQHF. As DNA, the CDR3 is TGTGCCAGTAGTATTTACAGGGATAGCAATCAGCCCCAGCATTTT. This chain links TRBV19 with TRBJ1-5; D perhaps matches TRBD1 (6 bases). Germline V gene data show CDR1 as LNHDA and CDR2 as SQIVND (reference sequence). Trimming left V 3 bases short and J 0 bases short, with 9 bases between. The CDR3 has 15 amino acids.

This clone was seen just once. The chain employs TRBV7-9 and TRBJ2-3; TRBD2 is a possible D gene (6 bases). V was trimmed by 5 bases and J by 3 bases, leaving 6 bases between them. The CDR3 sequence is 12 residues long. Germline values: CDR1 SEHNR, CDR2 FQNEAQ (reference sequence). The CDR3 DNA sequence: TGTGCCAGCAGCCGGGGGACAGATACGCAGTATTTT. Its translation: CASSRGTDTQYF.

The chain links TRBV5-1 to TRBJ2-1; 10 bases are shared with TRBD1. Germline V lookup: CDR1 SGHRS, CDR2 YFSETQ. Germline trimming cut 5 bases from V and 5 bases from J; bases unmatched to any gene: 10. The CDR3 consists of 16 residues. The CDR3 coding sequence is TGCGCCAGCAGTCTCTTTGCGGACAGGGGGAACAATGAGCAGTTCTTC. Encoded protein: CASSLFADRGNNEQFF.

The V gene is TRBV7-2, the J gene TRBJ1-1; D unresolved. Germline values: CDR1 SGHTA, CDR2 FQGNSA. V was cut by 5 bases and J by 4 bases, with 14 bases left in between. The CDR3 extends over 14 amino acids. The DNA of the CDR3 is TGTGCCAGCAGCATGGACTTCTACGGCACTGAAGCTTTCTTT. It yields the protein CASSMDFYGTEAFF.

The table lists this clone with a count of one. The same CDR3 can be traced to other DNA sequences in this sample. The chain employs TRBV3-1 (or the pseudogene TRBV3-2) and TRBJ1-2, with D maybe TRBD1 (5 bases). This CDR3 spans 12 amino acids. V was trimmed by 4 bases and J by 7 bases, leaving 10 bases between them. Germline V gene lookup returns CDR1 LGHDT and CDR2 YNNKEL (reference sequence). The CDR3 sequence: CASSRGEGGYTF. The CDR3 DNA is TGTGCCAGCAGCCGAGGGGAGGGTGGCTACACCTTC.

V and J are TRBV28 and TRBJ2-7; tentatively, D is TRBD2 (6 bases). The CDR3 loop spans 14 amino acids. The germline V gene encodes CDR1 MDHEN and CDR2 SYDVKM. Trimming pared 7 bases from V and 7 bases from J, leaving 20 bases between. CDR3 bases: TGTGCCAGCACCCTGGGGGAGGTTCAAAAGGAGCAGTACTTC. It translates to CASTLGEVQKEQYF.

The chain joins TRBV29-1 to TRBJ1-2; D unclear. The CDR3 extends over 11 amino acids. Trimming removed 4 bases from V and 8 bases from J, with 11 bases in between. The germline V gene encodes CDR1 SQVTM and CDR2 ANQGSEA. The CDR3 DNA reads as TGCAGCGTTGTTATGGTGGAGGGCTACACCTTC. Translated, it gives CSVVMVEGYTF.

V is TRBV27 and J is TRBJ2-2; a weak D match, TRBD2 (5 bases). CDR3 length: 16 amino acids. V dropped 3 bases and J dropped 5 bases, with 16 bases sitting between them. The V gene's germline CDR1 is MNHEY and CDR2 SMNVEV (reference sequence). The CDR3 DNA is TGTGCCAGCAGTTTGTTAGCATGGAGGAGAACCGGGGAGCTGTTTTTT. This sequence encodes CASSLLAWRRTGELFF.

The CDR3 bases are TGCGCCAGCAGCCCGAAGGCGGGAGGTACCGGGGAGCTGTTTTTT. This gives the protein CASSPKAGGTGELFF. The J gene is TRBJ2-2, the V gene TRBV5-1; 8 bases line up with TRBD2. This CDR3 is 15 amino acids long. Germline loops: CDR1 SGHRS, CDR2 YFSETQ. Trimming at V came to 4 bases and at J to 5 bases, leaving 7 bases not matched to a gene.

The chain combines TRBV10-2 with TRBJ2-3; perhaps TRBD2 as D (5 bases). This CDR3 has 15 residues. Trimming removed 6 bases from V and 1 base from J, with 14 bases in between. CDR1 and CDR2 (germline): WSHSY, SAAADI. The CDR3, as DNA: TGCGCCAGCAGGACCGACCCCGGGGGCACAGATACGCAGTATTTT. This codes for CASRTDPGGTDTQYF.

The V call is TRBV25-1, the J call TRBJ1-4; TRBD1 might be the D (5 bases). The germline gives CDR1 MGHDK, CDR2 SYGVNS. The CDR3 runs to 13 residues. V shed 4 bases and J shed 10 bases, with 13 bases lying between them. CDR3 sequence: CASSAFSGGKLFF. In DNA form, the CDR3 reads TGTGCCAGCAGTGCTTTTTCCGGGGGAAAACTGTTTTTT.

The table lists this clone with a few counts. The chain has TRBV28 and TRBJ1-1, with D unresolved. The germline V gene encodes CDR1 MDHEN and CDR2 SYDVKM. The V and J ends lost 4 bases and 3 bases respectively, with 3 bases between them. This CDR3 is 11 amino acids long. The chain's CDR3 is CASSSYTEAFF. The CDR3 nucleotides read TGTGCCAGCAGTTCGTACACTGAAGCTTTCTTT.

This chain links TRBV29-1 with TRBJ2-1; 9 bases map to TRBD2. The CDR3 totals 15 residues. Germline V gives CDR1 SQVTM, CDR2 ANQGSEA. Germline trimming cut 7 bases from V and 6 bases from J; bases unmatched to any gene: 13. CDR3 region: CSALQAAGGANEQFF. The CDR3 DNA reads as TGCAGCGCCCTTCAAGCGGCGGGGGGGGCCAATGAGCAGTTCTTC.

The chain carries TRBV4-2 and TRBJ2-7; TRBD2 agrees at 10 bases. In germline, CDR1 is LGHNA, CDR2 YNFKEQ. V was pared by 5 bases and J by 6 bases, with 7 bases of the junction left unmatched. There are 14 residues in the CDR3. CDR3 in amino acids: CASSSGTSDGEQYF. CDR3 in DNA: TGTGCCAGCAGCTCCGGGACTAGCGACGGCGAGCAGTACTTC.

This rearrangement joins TRBV28 to TRBJ2-7; 7 bases fit TRBD1. CDR1 is MDHEN and CDR2 is SYDVKM in the germline V gene. Germline trimming cut 4 bases from V and 3 bases from J; bases unmatched to any gene: 6. This CDR3 spans 14 amino acids. The CDR3 sequence is CASSSTGPYYEQYF. As DNA, the CDR3 is TGTGCCAGCAGTTCGACAGGGCCCTACTACGAGCAGTACTTC.

This chain joins TRBV5-1 and TRBJ2-1, with a possible D match to TRBD2 (6 bases). This CDR3 contains 14 residues. V was trimmed by 5 bases and J by 3 bases, leaving 12 bases between them. Germline V gene data show CDR1 as SGHRS and CDR2 as YFSETQ. In DNA, the CDR3 is TGCGCCAGCAGTTACCGGGAGCTCTACAATGAGCAGTTCTTC. Amino acid sequence: CASSYRELYNEQFF.

This clone came up a few times. The chain links TRBV6-6 to TRBJ2-2; TRBD1 aligns across 8 bases. The V segment lost 6 bases and the J segment 6 bases; nucleotides outside the gene matches: 9. Germline V gives CDR1 MNHNY, CDR2 SVGAGI (reference sequence). The CDR3 is 15 amino acids. CDR3: CASSRSGTGSGELFF. The CDR3 DNA sequence: TGTGCCAGCAGCCGATCCGGGACAGGTTCCGGGGAGCTGTTTTTT.

V is TRBV27 and J is TRBJ2-7; 7 nucleotides match TRBD1. The CDR3 spans 16 residues. With V trimmed by 4 bases and J by 1 base, 10 bases remained unmatched. Germline lookup yields CDR1 MNHEY and CDR2 SMNVEV (reference sequence). The CDR3 DNA sequence: TGTGCCAGCAGTTCTCTCGGGCCGACAGGGTCCTACGAGCAGTACTTC. Its protein product is CASSSLGPTGSYEQYF.

This rearrangement joins TRBV14 to TRBJ1-2; D unresolved. The V gene's germline CDR1 is SGHDN and CDR2 FVKESK. Trimming cost V 6 bases and J 2 bases, with 16 bases left between them. This CDR3 comprises 15 residues. The CDR3 reads CASSEGEWRNYGYTF. The CDR3 DNA follows: TGTGCCAGCAGTGAAGGCGAATGGAGGAACTATGGCTACACCTTC. Together with reference TRBV14 and TRBJ1-2, the CDR3 gives the full variable domain: EAGVTQFPSHSVIEKGQTVTLRCDPISGHDNLYWYRRVMGKEIKFLLHFVKESKQDESGMPNNRFLAERTGGTYSTLKVQPAELEDSGVYFCASSEGEWRNYGYTFGSGTRLTVV.

The chain carries TRBV3-1 (or the pseudogene TRBV3-2) and TRBJ2-1; 13 bases fit TRBD2. The CDR3 has 20 residues. Germline assignment: CDR1 LGHDT and CDR2 YNNKEL (reference sequence). Germline trimming cut 1 base from V and 0 bases from J; bases unmatched to any gene: 9. The CDR3 DNA reads as TGTGCCAGCAGCCAAGTCTGGGGGACTAGCGGGATTAGCTCCTACAATGAGCAGTTCTTC. Translated, it gives CASSQVWGTSGISSYNEQFF.